The clone carrying this T cell receptor beta chain came up once. Methods used by the authors: Reference gene primer amplification in the assay estimated nucleated cell counts. Repertoires were generated with immunoSEQ multiplex PCR, while TCRdb's copy carries only in-frame clones and drops some. The V and J calls and clone size come from that table; D and trimming were worked out from the DNA. The sample records approximately 89,000 clones, 80% being singletons. This record belongs to a study of blood T cell repertoires in COVID-19. Looking at the study overall: The United States, Italy and Spain supplied acute and convalescent COVID-19 samples. From T cells, B-cell-depleted T cells, or PBMCs came the material, which was cDNA or gDNA.

This CDR3 has 17 amino acids. The J segment lost 1 base and the V segment lost 1 base, leaving 9 bases of the junction unmatched. Germline V gene sequence: CDR1 MNHEY, CDR2 SMNVEV (reference sequence). The chain employs TRBV27 and TRBJ2-7; 8 positions match TRBD2. Sequencing was done on a sample of peripheral blood. The receptor was isolated from a human donor in a cohort sampled during active COVID-19. The CDR3 reads CASSLFLRGGGSYEQYF. DNA for the CDR3: TGTGCCAGCAGTTTATTCCTCCGGGGGGGCGGATCCTACGAGCAGTACTTC.